The 4 T cell receptor beta chains reported below all come from one sample, sequenced in a study of T cells expressing NK-cell markers. TCRdb re-analyzed the 5' RACE reads; it lists each CDR3 protein once, without DNA. The ten most abundant clones cover 7.3% of a sample with 400,000 to 550,000 distinct CDR3 sequences. The source material was blood T cells: a sorted CD56 or NKG2C T cell subset, CD4+ or CD8+ T cells, or bulk PBMC T cells (not recorded which). Receptor source: a woman between 18 and 70 years old in good health.

The chain employs TRBV6-1 and TRBJ2-3; the D gene TCRdb calls, TRBD2, cannot be checked with no DNA. Per germline, CDR1 MNHNS and CDR2 SASEGT. The CDR3 is 15 amino acids. The CDR3 protein is CASSLTGLAVDTQYF.

The V and J genes are TRBV6-5 and TRBJ2-3; TCRdb's D call of TRBD2 is untestable without DNA. The CDR3 has 15 residues. CDR1 and CDR2 (germline): MNHEY, SVGAGI. The CDR3 region is CASSSPAEHTDTQYF.

The rearrangement uses TRBV7-2 and TRBJ2-1. This CDR3 is 13 amino acids long. Germline-derived CDR1 and CDR2 are SGHTA and FQGNSA. CDR3 region: CTSSSEFGNEQFF.

The gene calls are TRBV29-1 and TRBJ1-6. In germline, CDR1 is SQVTM, CDR2 ANQGSEA. There are 13 residues in the CDR3. CDR3 sequence reads: CSVAVAYNSPLHF.